Below are 14 T cell receptor beta chains sequenced from a single sample in a study of blood T cells in healthy people across ages. A J-beta primer mix and a sample-barcoded 5' primer were used in a second PCR of about 7 to 12 cycles. A single record per CDR3 protein comes from TCRdb applying MiXCR to the 5' RACE reads. The repertoire has around 1.7 million distinct CDR3 sequences, 25% to 30% of them found once; the top ten carry more than 6%. Sequencing was performed on blood. The receptors derive from a woman in her 30s in good health.

The sample holds a few counts of this clonotype. The chain couples TRBV5-5 to TRBJ1-1, with TRBD1 identical over 7 bases. Looked up from germline, CDR1 is SGHKS and CDR2 is YYEKEE (reference sequence). Trimming removed 2 bases from V and 5 bases from J; junction bases left unmatched: 3. CDR3 size: 13 residues. DNA of the CDR3: TGTGCCAGCAGCTTTGTCAGGGGGACTGAAGCTTTCTTT. Its translation: CASSFVRGTEAFF.

As to this clonotype: One end of the junction varies from germline; a read error may be responsible. The chain joins TRBV7-2 to TRBJ2-1; possibly TRBD2 for D (5 bases). Germline CDR1 reads SGHTA; CDR2 reads FQGNSA. The CDR3 sequence is 12 residues long. The CDR3 DNA is TGTGTCAGCAGCCTCGGGGACAATGAGCAGTTCTTC. It encodes CVSSLGDNEQFF.

The chain carries TRBV6-2 or TRBV6-3 and TRBJ1-1; D possibly corresponds to TRBD1 (6 bases). There are 16 residues in the CDR3. V lost 6 bases and J lost 1, with 18 bases in between. The germline gives CDR1 MNHEY, CDR2 SVGEGT. The CDR3 loop is CASRPRAPGQNTEAFF. CDR3 DNA: TGTGCCAGCAGGCCAAGGGCACCGGGACAGAACACTGAAGCTTTCTTT.

This clonotype occurred many times. This chain uses TRBV6-4 with TRBJ2-3, with unresolved D. This CDR3 region has 13 residues. The V end lost 2 bases, the J end lost 8 bases, and 11 bases lay between the germline ends. From germline, CDR1 is MRHNA and CDR2 SNTAGT. The CDR3 region has the DNA TGTGCCAGCAGTGACCCTTCCGTAGGTACGCAGTATTTT. Its translation is CASSDPSVGTQYF.

The sample holds many counts of this clonotype. The chain uses TRBV10-3 and TRBJ2-1, with 12 nucleotides matching TRBD2. CDR1 and CDR2 from the germline V gene are ENHRY and SYGVKD. V shed 0 bases, J shed 9 bases, and the junction held 9 bases outside the gene matches. This CDR3 has 17 residues. The CDR3 loop is CAISESRGLAGTPEQFF. The CDR3 DNA reads TGTGCCATCAGTGAGTCACGGGGACTAGCGGGTACTCCTGAGCAGTTCTTC.

There are a few counts of this clonotype. One junction end does not reproduce the germline sequence, and a read error may be involved. This chain links TRBV5-5 with TRBJ2-7, with TRBD1 matching over 10 bases. The V gene's germline CDR1 is SGHKS and CDR2 YYEKEE (reference sequence). There are 15 residues in the CDR3. Written as DNA, the CDR3 is TGTGCCAGCAGCTTGGTGGACAGGGGGGTCTACGGGCAGTACTTC. Its translation is CASSLVDRGVYGQYF.

V is TRBV28 and J is TRBJ2-3, with 8 bases fitting TRBD2. CDR3 length: 12 amino acids. Looked up from germline, CDR1 is MDHEN and CDR2 is SYDVKM. The ends lost 7 bases at V and 6 bases at J; junction bases unmatched: 3. CDR3: CASTGGRDTQYF. The CDR3 nucleotides are TGTGCCAGCACGGGGGGGCGGGATACGCAGTATTTT.

A few counts support this clonotype. The chain combines TRBV11-2 with TRBJ2-1; tentative D call: TRBD2 (5 bases). Germline V gene sequence: CDR1 SGHAT, CDR2 FQNNGV. Between the trimmed V and J ends, which lost 5 bases and 5 bases, there was a span of 16 bases. The CDR3 loop spans 15 amino acids. In nucleotides, the CDR3 is TGTGCCAGCAGCCTGCGGACTTCCCACGACAATGAGCAGTTCTTC. It encodes CASSLRTSHDNEQFF.

Of note for this clonotype: Just one base apart from a much larger clone, this may be a read error. The chain has TRBV20-1 and TRBJ2-4; D unclear. The end of the DNA aligns better with TRBJ2-7, so the J call may be wrong. Germline V lookup: CDR1 DFQATT, CDR2 SNEGSKA (reference sequence). The CDR3 length is 13 residues. Here the CDR3 DNA reads TGCAGTGCTAGAGAGGCACAACCCTTCGAGCAGTACTTC. This translates into CSAREAQPFEQYF.

This clonotype was recorded a few times. This chain connects TRBV7-2 to TRBJ2-7, with TRBD2 matching over 8 bases. CDR1 is SGHTA and CDR2 is FQGNSA in the germline V gene. The CDR3 has 14 residues. V lost 5 bases, J lost 4 bases, and 7 bases stayed unmatched. CDR3 loop: CASSTGGPEYEQYF. CDR3 nucleotide sequence: TGTGCCAGCAGCACGGGAGGGCCGGAATACGAGCAGTACTTC.

This rearrangement joins TRBV7-2 to TRBJ2-3, with a possible D match to TRBD2 (5 bases). Deletions cut 6 bases from V and 12 bases from J, with 16 bases between. The germline gives CDR1 SGHTA, CDR2 FQGNSA. The CDR3 sequence is 12 residues long. The CDR3 region has the DNA TGTGCCAGCAGATACAGCGGTAGCGCCCAGTATTTT. Translation: CASRYSGSAQYF.

On this clonotype: The junction differs from germline at one of its ends, possibly a read error. V and J are TRBV5-1 and TRBJ1-4; 8 bases map to TRBD1. Germline-derived CDR1 and CDR2 are SGHRS and YFSETQ. The CDR3 is 15 residues long. The DNA for the CDR3 is TGCGCCAGCAGCGGGACAGGCCGGACTAATGAAAAACGGTTTTTT. Amino acids: CASSGTGRTNEKRFF.

The table lists this clonotype with a few counts. The chain combines TRBV6-2 or TRBV6-3 with TRBJ2-7; D unclear. V was cut by 6 bases and J by 6 bases, with 15 bases left in between. CDR1 and CDR2 (germline): MNHEY, SVGEGT. This CDR3 region has 13 residues. In DNA form, the CDR3 reads TGTGCCAGCAGGAACCCCATGAGTTCCGAGCAGTACTTC. As protein: CASRNPMSSEQYF.

This clonotype was observed a few times. The V and J genes are TRBV28 and TRBJ2-7; unclear D gene. The CDR3 runs 16 residues. V lost 5 bases and J lost 0, with 17 bases in between. Germline values: CDR1 MDHEN, CDR2 SYDVKM. CDR3 nucleotide sequence: TGTGCCAGCAGTCCGCTTCCGGGCTCGAGCTCCTACGAGCAGTACTTC. Translation gives CASSPLPGSSSYEQYF.